The source of this TCR beta chain is a study of cytomegalovirus exposure and HLA in healthy donors. Findings and caveats of the study: Overall, around 160 TCR beta chains were annotated as cytomegalovirus-associated. HLA alleles showed associations with about 17,000 TCR beta sequences in a later analysis, at a 0.05 false discovery rate. Indistinguishable V segments, including TRBV6-2 and TRBV6-3, were excluded.

Germline CDR1 reads SQVTM; CDR2 reads ANQGSEA. The CDR3 is 15 residues long. The PCR made use of 60 Vbeta and 13 Jbeta primers. The data were produced by immunoSEQ multiplex PCR, yet TCRdb's version contains in-frame clones alone and is incomplete. The sample has more than 150,000 clones, around 83% seen once; the top ten hold around 1.2%. With regard to this clone: Antigen specificity is unknown.

This chain joins TRBV29-1 and TRBJ2-5; 12 nucleotides agree with TRBD1. The J call may be wrong; the DNA end is better matched by TRBJ2-7. The origin of this receptor is a girl aged 2 to 9 in good health and CMV-seropositive. Sequenced input: PBMCs. The CDR3 DNA sequence: TGCAGCGTTGAAGCCCCGGGACAGGGGGCTTCCGAGCAGTACTTC. Its translation: CSVEAPGQGASEQYF.